These 7 T cell receptor beta chains came from one sample sequenced in a study of T cells in localized non-small cell lung cancer. Method: immunoSEQ multiplex PCR; TCRdb's copy keeps in-frame clones and lacks some. This sample has 35,000 to 40,000 clones, with more than 90% found just once. Sequencing used peripheral blood, obtained before any cancer treatment. These receptors were taken from a female donor older than 55 with stage I lung adenocarcinoma.

The rearrangement links TRBV2 to TRBJ2-1; D unresolved. Trimming left V 7 bases short and J 13 bases short, with 14 bases between. Per germline, CDR1 SNHLY and CDR2 FYNNEI. The length of the CDR3 is 11 residues. In DNA, the CDR3 is TGTGCCAGCAACCCGAGGTTCCTTCAGTTCTTC. Encoded protein: CASNPRFLQFF.

CDR3 protein: CASSPRAGDYGYTF. CDR3 coding DNA: TGTGCCAGTAGCCCCCGGGCAGGCGACTATGGCTACACCTTC. This chain connects TRBV19 to TRBJ1-2; D unclear. V lost 6 bases, J lost 3 bases, and 14 bases lay in between. Germline V lookup: CDR1 LNHDA, CDR2 SQIVND (reference sequence). The CDR3 is 14 residues long.

This chain joins TRBV6-5 and TRBJ2-7, with D possibly TRBD1 on 5 matching bases. Trimming cost V 4 bases and J 1 base, with 8 bases left between them. The V gene's germline CDR1 is MNHEY and CDR2 SVGAGI. The CDR3 has 13 amino acids. The CDR3 protein is CASSSPGSYEQYF. The CDR3 DNA is TGTGCCAGCAGTTCGCCAGGGTCCTACGAGCAGTACTTC.

The gene calls are TRBV7-3 and TRBJ2-1, with 10 bases fitting TRBD2. CDR3 size: 14 residues. V shed 4 bases, J shed 8 bases, and the junction held 5 bases outside the gene matches. Germline values: CDR1 SGHTA, CDR2 FQGTGA. The CDR3 protein is CASSSGLAEDEQFF. In DNA form, the CDR3 reads TGTGCCAGCAGCTCCGGACTAGCGGAGGATGAGCAGTTCTTC.

The chain is built from TRBV5-1 and TRBJ2-1, with 14 bases aligning to TRBD2. This CDR3 has 15 residues. With 6 bases clipped from V and 9 bases from J, the junction kept 8 bases outside the gene matches. Germline V CDR1 and CDR2: SGHRS, YFSETQ. Written as DNA, the CDR3 is TGCGCCAGCACTCCTCGACTAGCGGGGGGGCGTGAGCAGTTCTTC. Residues: CASTPRLAGGREQFF.

The chain is built from TRBV5-1 and TRBJ2-2; D possibly uses TRBD1 or TRBD2 (5 bases each). This CDR3 has 15 amino acids. V was shortened by 5 bases and J by 1 base, with 12 bases between the two germline ends. Germline lookup yields CDR1 SGHRS and CDR2 YFSETQ. This CDR3 is CASRDGTQNTGELFF. CDR3 DNA sequence: TGCGCCAGCAGAGACGGGACCCAGAACACCGGGGAGCTGTTTTTT. The full variable domain, completed using reference TRBV5-1 and TRBJ2-2, is KAGVTQTPRYLIKTRGQQVTLSCSPISGHRSVSWYQQTPGQGLQFLFEYFSETQRNKGNFPGRFSGRQFSNSRSEMNVSTLELGDSALYLCASRDGTQNTGELFFGEGSRLTVL.

The chain couples TRBV7-2 to TRBJ1-5; no clear D gene. V lost 0 bases, J lost 3 bases, and 6 bases lay in between. CDR3 length: 14 residues. From germline, CDR1 is SGHTA and CDR2 FQGNSA. The CDR3 nucleotides are TGTGCCAGCAGCTTAGCAGGGAACAATCAGCCCCAGCATTTT. Its protein is CASSLAGNNQPQHF.